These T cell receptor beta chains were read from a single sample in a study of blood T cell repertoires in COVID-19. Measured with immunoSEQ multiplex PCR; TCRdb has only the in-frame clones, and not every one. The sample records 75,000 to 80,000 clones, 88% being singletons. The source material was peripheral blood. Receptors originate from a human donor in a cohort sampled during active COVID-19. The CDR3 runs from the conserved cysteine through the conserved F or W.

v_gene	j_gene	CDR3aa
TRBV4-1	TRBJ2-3	CASSQDAPLGGGATDTQYF
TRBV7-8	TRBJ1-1	CASSLALYRGDAEAFF
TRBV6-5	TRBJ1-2	CASSATGLANYGYTF
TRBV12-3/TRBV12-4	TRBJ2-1	CASSAGLAGSQFF
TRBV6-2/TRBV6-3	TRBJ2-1	CASSYGHFRAGLRYNEQFF
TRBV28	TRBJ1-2	CASQGQTYAIQSPYGYTF
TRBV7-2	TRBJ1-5	CASSRPGQGYSNQPQHF
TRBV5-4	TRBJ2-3	CASSLSGRRTDTQYF
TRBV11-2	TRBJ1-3	CASSFTPFSGNTIYF
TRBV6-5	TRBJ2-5	CASSYTSGGQETQYF
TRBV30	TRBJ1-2	CAWEGGPGAYGYTF
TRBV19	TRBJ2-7	CASSNSSGRPRYEQYF
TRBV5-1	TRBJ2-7	CASSLSSGRKSEQYF
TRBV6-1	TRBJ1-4	CASSEATGGNEKLFF
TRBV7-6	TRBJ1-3	CASSSKTGGNGNTIYF
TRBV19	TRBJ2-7	CASSKDRAAYEQYF
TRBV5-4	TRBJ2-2	CASSLGLAELDGELFF
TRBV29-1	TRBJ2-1	CSVVGIRQFF
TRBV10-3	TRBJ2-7	CAIRTPGQTYEQYF
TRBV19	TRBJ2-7	CASSTRAGGPYEQYF
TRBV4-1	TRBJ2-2	CASSQDQTGYTGELFF
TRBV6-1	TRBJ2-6	CASSERPGAGANVLTF
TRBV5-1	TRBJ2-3	CASSLAPFKGDSTDTQYF
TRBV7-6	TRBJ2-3	CASSFGGTSAPYTDTQYF
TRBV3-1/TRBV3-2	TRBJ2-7	CASSQEGDFNSYEQYF
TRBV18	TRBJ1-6	CASSPRQDNSPLHF
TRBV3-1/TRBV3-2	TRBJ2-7	CASSQGVGGAFHEQYF
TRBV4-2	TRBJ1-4	CASRTGATNEKLFF
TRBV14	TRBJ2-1	CASSSSGGPYNEQFF
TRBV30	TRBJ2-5	CAWSAQGTQYF
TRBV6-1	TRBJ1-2	CASSELGTPYGYTF
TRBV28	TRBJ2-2	CASSLGGLGAGELFF
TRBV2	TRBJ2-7	CASRPGRGSYEQYF
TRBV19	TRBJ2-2	CASRSGDWVGLGGELFF
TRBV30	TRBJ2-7	CAWSYWTTGAYEQYF
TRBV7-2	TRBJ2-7	CASSVRTSGRAFSYEQYF
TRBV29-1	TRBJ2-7	CSVEEDSYEQYF